This paragraph reports one T cell receptor beta chain. The entry originates in a study of blood T cell repertoires in COVID-19. Study overall: Sites in the United States, Italy and Spain provided acute and convalescent COVID-19 samples.

CDR1 and CDR2 (germline): MNHEY, SMNVEV (reference sequence). V lost 3 bases and J lost 7; bases outside the gene matches: 10. The CDR3 spans 16 residues. TCRdb's copy holds only in-frame clones and misses some; the assay was immunoSEQ multiplex PCR. The table includes approximately 230,000 clones, roughly 88% detected once. V gene TRBV27 combines with J gene TRBJ2-1, with TRBD2 matching over 9 bases. The specimen was peripheral blood. This TCR was sampled from a woman in her thirties or forties who had recovered from COVID-19. The CDR3 nucleotides read TGTGCCAGCAGTTTTTCGCGGGGGGGCCTGGGGAATGAGCAGTTCTTC. Its translation is CASSFSRGGLGNEQFF.